This T cell receptor (beta chain) was captured in a study of T cell responses to AZD1222 COVID-19 vaccine. About the research overall: Second-dose recipients at about 4 or about 12 weeks were treated as one pooled group.

Study-level points and caveats: Most donors were white British and more were female, and clonal diversity was possibly underestimated. Without day 14 samples, only post-peak T cell repertoires were studied.

Germline V gene sequence: CDR1 LNHNV, CDR2 YYDKDF (reference sequence). The CDR3 consists of 15 residues. V was shortened by 5 bases and J by 0 bases, with 11 bases between the two germline ends. As for this clone: Its target is not known.

Method: immunoSEQ multiplex PCR; TCRdb's copy keeps in-frame clones and lacks some. The repertoire holds more than 85,000 clones, with about 88% as singletons. This material consisted of peripheral blood, taken on day 0 of AZD1222 vaccination. The rearrangement links TRBV15 to TRBJ2-1; D gene uncertain. This clonotype was sampled from an adult in good health. CDR3 sequence reads: CATSGPATSYNEQFF. DNA for the CDR3: TGTGCCACCAGCGGACCAGCGACCTCCTACAATGAGCAGTTCTTC.